Shown below are 18 T cell receptor beta chains from a single sample sequenced in a study of blood T cell repertoires in COVID-19. Method: immunoSEQ multiplex PCR; TCRdb's copy keeps in-frame clones and lacks some. This table has some 150,000 clones, approximately 88% appearing once. Sequencing was performed on peripheral blood. The receptors originated from a woman aged 50 to 60 with acute or convalescent COVID-19.

Turning to this clone: Distinct nucleotide sequences in the sample also encode this CDR3. V usage is TRBV9 and J usage is TRBJ2-3; tentatively, D is TRBD2 (6 bases). Germline CDR1 reads SGDLS; CDR2 reads YYNGEE. This CDR3 has 15 residues. The ends were cut back, 0 bases at V and 0 bases at J, with 8 bases in the middle. The chain's CDR3 is CASSVGRGSTDTQYF. Here the CDR3 DNA reads TGTGCCAGCAGCGTAGGGAGGGGCAGCACAGATACGCAGTATTTT.

The chain links TRBV18 to TRBJ1-1; 9 bases fit TRBD1. This CDR3 spans 14 amino acids. Germline-derived CDR1 and CDR2 are KGHSH and LQKENI. V lost 7 bases and J lost 2; bases outside the gene matches: 5. Here the CDR3 DNA reads TGTGCCAGCTACCCGGGACAGGGAAACACTGAAGCTTTCTTT. It is translated as CASYPGQGNTEAFF.

The chain has TRBV6-5 and TRBJ2-5; D possibly corresponds to TRBD2 (5 bases). The V gene's germline CDR1 is MNHEY and CDR2 SVGAGI. The CDR3 runs 15 residues. The germline V and J ends were trimmed by 2 bases and 1 base, with 11 bases remaining between them. The CDR3 sequence is CASSYGLNGQETQYF. In DNA, the CDR3 is TGTGCCAGCAGTTACGGACTCAATGGCCAAGAGACCCAGTACTTC.

The V call is TRBV6-5, the J call TRBJ1-2; 11 bases map to TRBD1. This CDR3 contains 13 residues. V was clipped by 6 bases and J by 8 bases; unmatched bases: 5. Germline lookup yields CDR1 MNHEY and CDR2 SVGAGI. CDR3 in amino acids: CASSGQGAPGYTF. Written as DNA, the CDR3 is TGTGCCAGCAGCGGACAGGGGGCCCCAGGCTACACCTTC.

The chain links TRBV6-5 to TRBJ1-1; 7 bases are a match to TRBD1. The junction had 14 bases not matched to a gene; V was cut back by 6 bases and J by 7 bases. The CDR3 is 15 residues long. Per germline, CDR1 MNHEY and CDR2 SVGAGI. CDR3 bases: TGTGCCAGCAGCGGAGGGTCGACAGGGCCCGTTGAAGCTTTCTTT. Amino acids: CASSGGSTGPVEAFF.

V usage is TRBV10-3 and J usage is TRBJ1-4, with TRBD1 matching over 11 bases. The germline CDR1 and CDR2 sequences are ENHRY and SYGVKD. V was clipped by 4 bases and J by 3 bases; unmatched bases: 4. CDR3 length: 16 residues. The CDR3 sequence is CAISGGQGEANEKLFF. In DNA, the CDR3 is TGTGCCATCAGTGGGGGACAGGGGGAAGCTAATGAAAAACTGTTTTTT.

The table lists this clone with a count of one. CDR3 DNA sequence: TGCGCCAGCAGCCTAATGACAGGTCTCCTGAACAATGAGCAGTTCTTC. Its protein is CASSLMTGLLNNEQFF. This chain links TRBV5-1 with TRBJ2-1; perhaps TRBD1 as D (6 bases). The CDR3 loop spans 16 amino acids. CDR1 is SGHRS, CDR2 YFSETQ, per germline. The ends were cut back, 4 bases at V and 5 bases at J, with 19 bases in the middle.

For this clone: The same CDR3 can be traced to other DNA sequences in this sample. The gene calls are TRBV6-6 and TRBJ2-7, with D maybe TRBD2 (6 bases). The CDR3 length is 12 residues. V lost 0 bases and J lost 7, with 7 bases in between. Germline CDR1 and CDR2: MNHNY and SVGAGI (reference sequence). CDR3: CASSYSGGEQYF. Written as DNA, the CDR3 is TGTGCCAGCAGTTACTCCGGAGGGGAGCAGTACTTC.

The chain recombines TRBV9 with TRBJ2-1, with 12 bases identical to TRBD2. The CDR3 spans 16 residues. CDR1 is SGDLS, CDR2 YYNGEE, per germline. The trim removed 0 bases at V and 10 bases at J, leaving 8 bases unmatched. The DNA for the CDR3 is TGTGCCAGCAGCGTAGCGTCTAGCGGGGGGGCCATGGAGCAGTTCTTC. It yields the protein CASSVASSGGAMEQFF.

The gene calls are TRBV6-4 and TRBJ1-2, with a weak D call TRBD1 (5 bases). In germline, CDR1 is MRHNA, CDR2 SNTAGT. The CDR3 runs 11 residues. Trimming removed 11 bases at V and 4 bases at J, with 11 bases between. CDR3 protein: CAHRQFYGYTF. DNA for the CDR3: TGTGCCCATCGACAGTTCTATGGCTACACCTTC.

The genes are TRBV27 and TRBJ2-1; possibly TRBD2 for D (7 bases). Trimming pared 9 bases from V and 6 bases from J, leaving 21 bases between. The V gene's germline CDR1 is MNHEY and CDR2 SMNVEV (reference sequence). This CDR3 is built from 15 residues. CDR3 DNA: TGTGCCAGTCGAAGGGGGGGGCAGGGAGGCAATGAGCAGTTCTTC. It yields the protein CASRRGGQGGNEQFF.

The chain carries TRBV6-5 and TRBJ2-7; 7 bases map to TRBD1. Trimming at V came to 7 bases and at J to 5 bases, leaving 11 bases not matched to a gene. From germline, CDR1 is MNHEY and CDR2 SVGAGI. This CDR3 has 14 residues. Here the CDR3 DNA reads TGTGCCAGCACCTTGACAGGGTTCGCCGACGAGCAGTACTTC. It translates to CASTLTGFADEQYF.

The V and J genes are TRBV27 and TRBJ1-4; possible D gene TRBD1, 5 bases. The CDR3 sequence is 14 residues long. Germline CDR1 is MNHEY and CDR2 is SMNVEV (reference sequence). V lost 3 bases and J lost 7, with 12 bases in between. CDR3: CASSFVRRGEKLFF. Here the CDR3 DNA reads TGTGCCAGCAGTTTCGTCAGAAGGGGTGAAAAACTGTTTTTT.

Only one count was recorded for this clone. V usage is TRBV10-1 and J usage is TRBJ2-5, with TRBD1 matching over 7 bases. The CDR3 is 13 residues long. V shed 5 bases and J 4 bases; nucleotides not matched to a gene: 4. Germline V CDR1 and CDR2: WNHNN, SYGVQD (reference sequence). The CDR3 is CASSRGLGETQYF. In DNA, the CDR3 is TGCGCCAGCAGTAGGGGGCTCGGAGAGACCCAGTACTTC.

This clone showed up just once. The rearrangement joins TRBV27 to TRBJ2-7, with 8 bases matching TRBD1. Per the germline V gene, CDR1 is MNHEY and CDR2 is SMNVEV (reference sequence). The CDR3 has 14 residues. V shed 3 bases, J shed 2 bases, and the junction held 3 bases outside the gene matches. The CDR3 DNA reads as TGTGCCAGCAGTTTCAGGGGGCGCCCCTACGAGCAGTACTTC. Amino acids: CASSFRGRPYEQYF.

CDR3 coding DNA: TGTGCCAGCAGCCAATTCGCTGGGCGGGGGGCCTTGACTTACACAGATACGCAGTATTTT. It is translated as CASSQFAGRGALTYTDTQYF. This chain uses TRBV4-2 with TRBJ2-3, with TRBD2 matching 8 bases. CDR1 LGHNA and CDR2 YNFKEQ come from the germline V gene. V was clipped by 2 bases and J by 2 bases; unmatched bases: 18. The CDR3 has 20 amino acids.

This clone was detected a few times. V usage is TRBV6-2 or TRBV6-3 and J usage is TRBJ2-7; no firm D call. The CDR3 is 14 amino acids. Germline assignment: CDR1 MNHEY and CDR2 SVGEGT. Trimming removed 0 bases at V and 5 bases at J, with 11 bases between. CDR3 in amino acids: CASSYSIGSNEQYF. CDR3 coding DNA: TGTGCCAGCAGTTACTCGATCGGGTCCAACGAGCAGTACTTC.

This clone was counted only a few times. The V call is TRBV3-1 (or the pseudogene TRBV3-2), the J call TRBJ2-5, with D perhaps matching TRBD1 (5 bases). Trimming pared 3 bases from V and 0 bases from J, leaving 8 bases between. The CDR3 runs 14 residues. Germline V CDR1 and CDR2: LGHDT, YNNKEL (reference sequence). The chain's CDR3 is CASSQQGNQETQYF. CDR3 nucleotides: TGTGCCAGCAGCCAGCAGGGCAACCAAGAGACCCAGTACTTC.